This is a list of T cell receptor beta chains from one sample in a study of radiotherapy plus CTLA-4 blockade in lung cancer. Sequenced by immunoSEQ multiplex PCR; TCRdb stores in-frame clones only, minus some. This sample has 65,000 to 90,000 clones, with around 86% found just once. The sequencing used peripheral blood, collected from a patient treated with radiotherapy plus ipilimumab. Receptor source: a human donor with non-small cell lung cancer that progressed on radiotherapy plus ipilimumab. CDR3s include the opening cysteine and the closing phenylalanine or tryptophan. Each record gives: CDR3 protein, CDR3 DNA, CDR3 length, clone size, D gene, J gene, V gene. D genes are given only for firm matches. Size tells how often a clone was seen (once, few, many) or the class of an expanded clone, and some rows leave it out.

CASSGGSSYEQYF TGTGCCAGTAGTGGCGGGAGCTCCTACGAGCAGTACTTC 13 few TRBD2 TRBJ2-7 TRBV19
CASVAGGLYNEQFF TGTGCCAGCGTCGCGGGAGGGCTGTACAATGAGCAGTTCTTC 14 NA TRBD2 TRBJ2-1 TRBV6-6
CASSHDRAAEAFF TGCGCCAGCAGCCACGACAGGGCCGCTGAAGCTTTCTTT 13 NA TRBD1 TRBJ1-1 TRBV4-1
CASSPPTGSYEQYF TGTGCCAGCAGCCCCCCTACAGGCTCCTACGAGCAGTACTTC 14 NA NA TRBJ2-7 TRBV7-2
CASSDTAQGTDTQYF TGCGCCAGCAGTGACACAGCACAGGGCACAGATACGCAGTATTTT 15 NA NA TRBJ2-3 TRBV10-2
CASSNPLLDGQFF TGCGCCAGCAGCAACCCCCTTCTCGACGGGCAGTTCTTC 13 NA NA TRBJ2-1 TRBV5-1
CASSLPWTRRYVFTDTQYF TGTGCCAGCAGTTTGCCGTGGACTCGGCGGTATGTTTTCACAGATACGCAGTATTTT 19 NA NA TRBJ2-3 TRBV28
CASRREAQETQYF TGCGCCAGCAGGCGAGAGGCCCAAGAGACCCAGTACTTC 13 NA NA TRBJ2-5 TRBV4-1
CASSHPLAGGTGELFF TGCGCCAGCAGCCATCCACTAGCGGGAGGTACCGGGGAGCTGTTTTTT 16 NA TRBD2 TRBJ2-2 TRBV4-1
CASSYSMGQMNTEAFF TGTGCCAGCAGTTACTCGATGGGACAGATGAACACTGAAGCTTTCTTT 16 NA TRBD1 TRBJ1-1 TRBV6-5
CASSLVGGLGANVLTF TGCGCCAGCAGCTTGGTTGGAGGACTTGGGGCCAACGTCCTGACTTTC 16 once NA TRBJ2-6 TRBV5-1
CASSPLEVSADTQYF TGTGCCAGCAGCCCGCTGGAAGTCTCGGCAGATACGCAGTATTTT 15 NA NA TRBJ2-3 TRBV7-9
CASSKGASGELTYEQYF TGTGCCAGCAGCAAAGGGGCTAGCGGCGAACTCACCTACGAGCAGTACTTC 17 NA NA TRBJ2-7 TRBV21-1
CASSLGRGRAAFDTQYF TGTGCCAGCAGCTTGGGCCGCGGGAGGGCGGCTTTTGATACGCAGTATTTT 17 NA TRBD2 TRBJ2-3 TRBV5-6
CSVWKLNSNTDTQYF TGCAGCGTTTGGAAGCTAAATTCAAACACAGATACGCAGTATTTT 15 NA NA TRBJ2-3 TRBV29-1
CASVGPSSYNEQFF TGTGCCAGCGTTGGTCCGAGCTCCTACAATGAGCAGTTCTTC 14 NA NA TRBJ2-1 TRBV6-6
CASSLSGVRETQYF TGTGCCAGCAGCTTATCAGGGGTTCGAGAGACCCAGTACTTC 14 NA NA TRBJ2-5 TRBV13
CASGAGGPNEQYF TGTGCAAGCGGGGCGGGAGGGCCCAACGAGCAGTACTTC 13 NA TRBD2 TRBJ2-7 TRBV7-8
CASSLWPSGSSIVNEQFF TGTGCCAGCAGCTTATGGCCTAGCGGGAGTAGCATAGTCAATGAGCAGTTCTTC 18 NA TRBD2 TRBJ2-1 TRBV7-8
CASRLSGTSGETQYF TGTGCCAGCAGGTTATCCGGGACTAGCGGAGAGACCCAGTACTTC 15 NA TRBD2 TRBJ2-5 TRBV28
CASSLAGGGADEKLFF TGTGCCAGCAGCTTAGCGGGAGGGGGCGCCGATGAAAAACTGTTTTTT 16 once TRBD1 TRBJ1-4 TRBV7-9
CASSPSFRGLYGYTF TGCGCCAGCAGCCCCTCGTTTCGGGGACTCTATGGCTACACCTTC 15 NA NA TRBJ1-2 TRBV4-1
CASSRRDLTEAFF TGTGCCAGCTCACGTCGGGACCTCACTGAAGCTTTCTTT 13 once NA TRBJ1-1 TRBV18
CASSTTSGRPWGGELFF TGTGCCAGCAGCACGACTAGCGGGAGACCTTGGGGCGGGGAGCTGTTTTTT 17 NA TRBD2 TRBJ2-2 TRBV5-4
CAWSVGQGVRYGYTF TGTGCCTGGAGTGTCGGTCAGGGAGTTCGATATGGCTACACCTTC 15 NA NA TRBJ1-2 TRBV30
CASSITLAYEQYF TGTGCCAGCAGCATAACACTAGCCTACGAGCAGTACTTC 13 NA NA TRBJ2-7 TRBV21-1
CASTLGTGFNYGYTF TGTGCCAGCACCCTGGGGACGGGGTTTAACTATGGCTACACCTTC 15 NA NA TRBJ1-2 TRBV5-4
CASSLTGGTNEKLFF TGTGCCAGCAGCTTAACGGGGGGGACTAATGAAAAACTGTTTTTT 15 NA NA TRBJ1-4 TRBV7-3
CASSVLGGVGEKLFF TGTGCCAGCAGCGTCTTAGGGGGAGTAGGAGAAAAACTGTTTTTT 15 once NA TRBJ1-4 TRBV9
CASSLVGLAGVTGELFF TGCGCCAGCAGCTTGGTGGGACTAGCGGGTGTCACCGGGGAGCTGTTTTTT 17 NA TRBD2 TRBJ2-2 TRBV5-1
CASSEDDRGAFF TGTGCCAGCAGTGAAGATGATAGGGGAGCTTTCTTT 12 NA NA TRBJ1-1 TRBV2
CASSATPPYTQYF TGTGCCAGCAGCGCAACCCCTCCTTATACGCAGTATTTT 13 NA NA TRBJ2-3 TRBV27
CSAPSATEAFF TGCAGTGCCCCAAGTGCCACTGAAGCTTTCTTT 11 NA NA TRBJ1-1 TRBV20-1
CASSPPGPVYGYTF TGTGCCAGCTCACCACCGGGTCCTGTGTATGGCTACACCTTC 14 NA NA TRBJ1-2 TRBV18
CASSAQSLASGGYNEQFF TGTGCCAGCAGCGCACAGAGTCTGGCTAGCGGGGGTTACAATGAGCAGTTCTTC 18 NA TRBD2 TRBJ2-1 TRBV7-8
CASSRLAGGITGELFF TGCGCCAGCAGTCGACTAGCCGGGGGTATCACCGGGGAGCTGTTTTTT 16 NA TRBD2 TRBJ2-2 TRBV4-1
CASSKRGLGETQYF TGTGCCAGCAGTAAACGGGGCCTTGGGGAGACCCAGTACTTC 14 NA NA TRBJ2-5 TRBV6-6
CASSLGASPLSGNTIYF TGCGCCAGCAGCTTGGGGGCCTCGCCTCTCTCTGGAAACACCATATATTTT 17 NA NA TRBJ1-3 TRBV5-1
CASSSGLNYGYTF TGTGCCAGCTCATCGGGCCTTAACTATGGCTACACCTTC 13 NA NA TRBJ1-2 TRBV7-9
CASSLSGRAGDTQYF TGTGCCAGCAGTCTTAGCGGGAGGGCCGGGGATACGCAGTATTTT 15 once TRBD2 TRBJ2-3 TRBV6-4
CASSLDRSSYEQYF TGTGCCAGCAGCTTAGACAGGAGCTCCTACGAGCAGTACTTC 14 NA NA TRBJ2-7 TRBV11-2
CASSQTQGARTDTQYF TGCGCCAGCAGCCAGACCCAGGGGGCCCGCACAGATACGCAGTATTTT 16 NA TRBD1 TRBJ2-3 TRBV5-1
CASSSGQGSYNEQFF TGCGCCAGCAGCTCGGGACAGGGGTCCTACAATGAGCAGTTCTTC 15 NA TRBD1 TRBJ2-1 TRBV5-1
CASGQGAGETQYF TGTGCCAGTGGCCAGGGGGCCGGGGAGACCCAGTACTTC 13 NA TRBD1 TRBJ2-5 TRBV6-6
CASSEGGEKLFF TGTGCCAGCAGTGAAGGGGGTGAAAAACTGTTTTTT 12 NA NA TRBJ1-4 TRBV2
CASSRTPSGGINQPQHF TGTGCCAGCAGCCGTACGCCTTCAGGGGGGATCAATCAGCCCCAGCATTTT 17 NA TRBD1 TRBJ1-5 TRBV7-8
CASNAGHMGLGLHEQYF TGCGCCAGCAACGCGGGACACATGGGACTGGGGCTCCACGAGCAGTACTTC 17 NA NA TRBJ2-7 TRBV5-1
CASRPDRGFGGRIGETQYF TGTGCCAGCAGACCTGACAGGGGGTTCGGCGGGAGAATAGGAGAGACCCAGTACTTC 19 NA TRBD1 TRBJ2-5 TRBV28
CAWSRGEGVFHEQFF TGTGCCTGGAGTCGGGGGGAGGGAGTGTTCCATGAGCAGTTCTTC 15 NA TRBD2 TRBJ2-1 TRBV30
CASSLVGPTGELFF TGCGCCAGCAGCTTGGTTGGGCCCACCGGGGAGCTGTTTTTT 14 NA NA TRBJ2-2 TRBV5-1
CASRGQGITDTQYF TGTGCCAGCAGGGGACAGGGAATCACAGATACGCAGTATTTT 14 NA TRBD1 TRBJ2-3 TRBV6-5
CASSRTQATGGNTIYF TGCGCCAGCAGCCGAACCCAAGCAACCGGAGGAAACACCATATATTTT 16 NA NA TRBJ1-3 TRBV5-1
CASSLGARSASEKLFF TGTGCCAGCAGCTTGGGAGCCAGATCTGCCAGTGAAAAACTGTTTTTT 16 NA NA TRBJ1-4 TRBV5-4
CASSDAGGDEQFF TGTGCCAGCAGTGATGCGGGTGGGGATGAGCAGTTCTTC 13 NA NA TRBJ2-1 TRBV6-1
CASSLKAASISGNTIYF TGTGCCAGCAGTTTAAAGGCAGCCTCAATCTCTGGAAACACCATATATTTT 17 NA NA TRBJ1-3 TRBV27